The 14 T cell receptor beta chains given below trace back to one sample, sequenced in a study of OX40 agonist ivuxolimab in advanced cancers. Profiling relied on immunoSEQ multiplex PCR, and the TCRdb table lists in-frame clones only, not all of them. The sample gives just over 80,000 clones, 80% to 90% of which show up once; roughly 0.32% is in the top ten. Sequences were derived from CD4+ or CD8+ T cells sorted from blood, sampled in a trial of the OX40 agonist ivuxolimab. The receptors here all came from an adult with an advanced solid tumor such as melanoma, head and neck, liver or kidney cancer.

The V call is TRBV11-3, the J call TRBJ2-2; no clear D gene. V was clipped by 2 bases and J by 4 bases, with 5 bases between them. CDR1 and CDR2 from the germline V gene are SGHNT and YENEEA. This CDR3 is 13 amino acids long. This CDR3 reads CASSLSLTGELFF. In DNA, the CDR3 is TGTGCCAGCAGCTTATCACTCACCGGGGAGCTGTTTTTT.

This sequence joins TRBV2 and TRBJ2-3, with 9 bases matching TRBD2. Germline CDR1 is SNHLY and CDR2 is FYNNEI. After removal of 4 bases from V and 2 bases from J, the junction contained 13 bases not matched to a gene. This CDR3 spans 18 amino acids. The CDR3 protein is CASSGTSGLKRITDTQYF. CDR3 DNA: TGTGCCAGCAGTGGTACTAGCGGGTTGAAGAGAATCACAGATACGCAGTATTTT.

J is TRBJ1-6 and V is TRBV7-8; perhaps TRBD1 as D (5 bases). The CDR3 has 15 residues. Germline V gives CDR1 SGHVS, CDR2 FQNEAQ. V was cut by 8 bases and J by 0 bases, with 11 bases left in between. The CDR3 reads CASALTDSYNSPLHF. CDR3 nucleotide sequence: TGTGCCAGCGCGCTGACAGACTCCTATAATTCACCCCTCCACTTT. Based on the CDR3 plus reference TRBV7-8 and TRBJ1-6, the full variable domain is GAGVSQSPRYKVAKRGQDVALRCDPISGHVSLFWYQQALGQGPEFLTYFQNEAQLDKSGLPSDRFFAERPEGSVSTLKIQRTQQEDSAVYLCASALTDSYNSPLHFGNGTRLTVT.

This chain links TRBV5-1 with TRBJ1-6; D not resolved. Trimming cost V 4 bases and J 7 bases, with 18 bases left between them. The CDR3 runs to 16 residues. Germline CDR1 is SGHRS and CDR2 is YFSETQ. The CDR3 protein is CASSQLGTVGNSPLHF. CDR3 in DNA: TGCGCCAGCAGCCAACTGGGAACAGTCGGGAATTCACCCCTCCACTTT.

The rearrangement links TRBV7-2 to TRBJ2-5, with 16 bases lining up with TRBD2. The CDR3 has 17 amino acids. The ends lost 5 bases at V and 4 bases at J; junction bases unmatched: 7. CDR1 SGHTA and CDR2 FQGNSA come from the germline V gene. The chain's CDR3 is CASSLGTSGGAGETQYF. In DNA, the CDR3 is TGTGCCAGCAGCCTCGGGACTAGCGGGGGGGCCGGAGAGACCCAGTACTTC.

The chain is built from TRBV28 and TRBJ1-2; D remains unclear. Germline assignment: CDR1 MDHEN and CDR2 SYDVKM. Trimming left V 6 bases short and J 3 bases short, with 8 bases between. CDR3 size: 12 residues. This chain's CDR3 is CASRSRDYGYTF. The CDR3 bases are TGTGCCAGCAGATCCCGGGACTATGGCTACACCTTC.

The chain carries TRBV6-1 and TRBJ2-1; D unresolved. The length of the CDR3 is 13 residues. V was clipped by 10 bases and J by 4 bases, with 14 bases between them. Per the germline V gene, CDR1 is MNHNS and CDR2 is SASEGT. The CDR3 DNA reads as TGTGCCACCACACCTTACTCATACAATGAGCAGTTCTTC. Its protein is CATTPYSYNEQFF.

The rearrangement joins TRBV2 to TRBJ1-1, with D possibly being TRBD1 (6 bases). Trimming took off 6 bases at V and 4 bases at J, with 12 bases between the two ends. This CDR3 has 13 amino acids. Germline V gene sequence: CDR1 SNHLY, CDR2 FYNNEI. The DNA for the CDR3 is TGTGCCAGCAGCGGACAGACCGTCACTGAAGCTTTCTTT. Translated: CASSGQTVTEAFF.

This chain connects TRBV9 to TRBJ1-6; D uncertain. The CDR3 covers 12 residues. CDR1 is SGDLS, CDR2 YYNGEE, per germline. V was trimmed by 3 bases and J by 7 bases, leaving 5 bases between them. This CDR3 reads CASSDLNSPLHF. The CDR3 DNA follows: TGTGCCAGCAGCGACCTAAATTCACCCCTCCACTTT.

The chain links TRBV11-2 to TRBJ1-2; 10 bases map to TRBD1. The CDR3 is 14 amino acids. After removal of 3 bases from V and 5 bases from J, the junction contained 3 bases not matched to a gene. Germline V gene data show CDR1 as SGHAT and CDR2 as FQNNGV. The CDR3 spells CASSLSDRGYGYTF. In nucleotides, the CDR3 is TGTGCCAGCAGCTTGTCGGACAGGGGGTATGGCTACACCTTC.

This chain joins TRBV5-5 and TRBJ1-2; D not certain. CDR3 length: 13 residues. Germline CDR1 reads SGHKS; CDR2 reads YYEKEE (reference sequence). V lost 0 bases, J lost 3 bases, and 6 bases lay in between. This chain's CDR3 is CASSLDGHYGYTF. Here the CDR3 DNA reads TGTGCCAGCAGCTTGGACGGACACTATGGCTACACCTTC.

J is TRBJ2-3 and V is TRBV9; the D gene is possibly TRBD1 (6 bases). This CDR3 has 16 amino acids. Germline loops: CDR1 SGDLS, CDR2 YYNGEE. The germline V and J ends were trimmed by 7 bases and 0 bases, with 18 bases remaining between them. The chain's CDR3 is CASGDRPSTSTDTQYF. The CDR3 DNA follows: TGTGCCAGCGGAGACAGGCCCTCTACTAGCACAGATACGCAGTATTTT.

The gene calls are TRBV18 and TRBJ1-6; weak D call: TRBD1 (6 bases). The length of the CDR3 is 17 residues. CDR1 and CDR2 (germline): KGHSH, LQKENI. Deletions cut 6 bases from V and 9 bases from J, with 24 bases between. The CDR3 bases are TGTGCCAGCTCGCCAGCCCTCGGACAGTCGGGAAGTTCACCCCTCCACTTT. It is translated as CASSPALGQSGSSPLHF.

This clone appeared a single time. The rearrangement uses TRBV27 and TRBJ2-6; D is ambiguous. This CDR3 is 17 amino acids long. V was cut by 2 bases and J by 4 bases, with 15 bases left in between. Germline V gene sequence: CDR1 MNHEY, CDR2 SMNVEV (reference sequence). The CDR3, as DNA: TGTGCCAGCAGTTTAAAGGGCCGAGATCTAGGGGCCAACGTCCTGACTTTC. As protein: CASSLKGRDLGANVLTF.